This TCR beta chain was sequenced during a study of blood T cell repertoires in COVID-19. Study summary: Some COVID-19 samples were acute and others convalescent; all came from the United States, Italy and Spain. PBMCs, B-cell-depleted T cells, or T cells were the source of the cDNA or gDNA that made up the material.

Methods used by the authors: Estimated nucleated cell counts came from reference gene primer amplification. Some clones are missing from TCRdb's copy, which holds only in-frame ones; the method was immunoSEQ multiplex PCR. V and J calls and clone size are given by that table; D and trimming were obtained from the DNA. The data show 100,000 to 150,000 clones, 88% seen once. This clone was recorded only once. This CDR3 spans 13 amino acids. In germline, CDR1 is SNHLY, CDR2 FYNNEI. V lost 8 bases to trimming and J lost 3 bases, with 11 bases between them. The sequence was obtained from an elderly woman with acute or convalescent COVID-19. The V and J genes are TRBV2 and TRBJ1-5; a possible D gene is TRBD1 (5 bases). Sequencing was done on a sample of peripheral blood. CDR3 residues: CASSQETNQPQHF. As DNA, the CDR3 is TGTGCCAGCTCACAGGAGACCAATCAGCCCCAGCATTTT. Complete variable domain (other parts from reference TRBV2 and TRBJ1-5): EPEVTQTPSHQVTQMGQEVILRCVPISNHLYFYWYRQILGQKVEFLVSFYNNEISEKSEIFDDQFSVERPDGSNFTLKIRSTKLEDSAMYFCASSQETNQPQHFGDGTRLSIL.